Listed here are 19 T cell receptor beta chains from one sample, sequenced in a study of siplizumab effects on memory and regulatory T cells. Assay: immunoSEQ multiplex PCR; the TCRdb copy retains only in-frame clones and omits some. This sample has roughly 80,000 clones, with roughly 87% found just once. Source material: Tregs sorted from blood. These receptors were obtained from a human donor in good health.

The rearrangement links TRBV19 to TRBJ2-3, with D hard to call. Trimming cost V 4 bases and J 11 bases, with 16 bases left between them. The CDR3 totals 13 residues. Germline V gene data show CDR1 as LNHDA and CDR2 as SQIVND (reference sequence). In nucleotides, the CDR3 is TGTGCCAGTAGTACCCACCAGTTCATGGGGCAGTATTTT. It codes for CASSTHQFMGQYF.

V is TRBV19 and J is TRBJ1-2, with D perhaps TRBD1 (6 bases). Trimming left V 7 bases short and J 6 bases short, with 24 bases between. The CDR3 runs 16 residues. The germline V gene has CDR1 LNHDA and CDR2 SQIVND (reference sequence). This chain's CDR3 is CASNFVRAGETDGYTF. For the CDR3, the DNA is TGTGCCAGTAATTTCGTACGGGCAGGGGAAACTGATGGCTACACCTTC.

This clone was recorded once. The genes are TRBV6-6 and TRBJ1-1, with D unclear. Trimming removed 6 bases from V and 1 base from J, with 6 bases in between. This CDR3 region has 12 residues. CDR1 is MNHNY, CDR2 SVGAGI, per germline (reference sequence). As DNA, the CDR3 is TGTGCCAGCAGATGGACGAACACTGAAGCTTTCTTT. Its protein product is CASRWTNTEAFF.

The rearrangement uses TRBV5-5 and TRBJ2-3; D not certain. V shed 0 bases and J shed 3 bases, with 14 bases lying between them. Germline V gene sequence: CDR1 SGHKS, CDR2 YYEKEE (reference sequence). CDR3 length equals 16 residues. This CDR3 is CASSLGWATLTDTQYF. CDR3 nucleotides: TGTGCCAGCAGCTTGGGGTGGGCCACCCTTACAGATACGCAGTATTTT.

J is TRBJ2-5 and V is TRBV5-1; D gene unclear. Germline CDR1 and CDR2: SGHRS and YFSETQ. Trimming removed 0 bases from V and 1 base from J, with 7 bases in between. CDR3 size: 14 residues. The DNA of the CDR3 is TGCGCCAGCAGCTTGGGATGGACCCAAGAGACCCAGTACTTC. Translating gives CASSLGWTQETQYF.

The chain couples TRBV11-1 to TRBJ1-1; D possibly corresponds to TRBD1 (6 bases). Per germline, CDR1 SGHAT and CDR2 FQDESV (reference sequence). The CDR3 has 13 amino acids. Trimming pared 4 bases from V and 4 bases from J, leaving 10 bases between. The CDR3 sequence is CASSYLRGTEAFF. The DNA for the CDR3 is TGTGCCAGCAGCTACCTCAGGGGCACTGAAGCTTTCTTT.

The chain uses TRBV18 and TRBJ1-6, with a tentative D call TRBD1 (5 bases). The CDR3 runs 14 residues. The germline CDR1 and CDR2 sequences are KGHSH and LQKENI. Between the trimmed V and J ends, which lost 3 bases and 8 bases, there was a span of 11 bases. The CDR3 loop reads CASSPGPRDSPLHF. CDR3 in DNA: TGTGCCAGCTCACCCGGACCCAGGGATTCACCCCTCCACTTT. Supplemented by reference TRBV18 and TRBJ1-6, the full variable domain reads NAGVMQNPRHLVRRRGQEARLRCSPMKGHSHVYWYRQLPEEGLKFMVYLQKENIIDESGMPKERFSAEFPKEGPSILRIQQVVRGDSAAYFCASSPGPRDSPLHFGNGTRLTVT.

This clone was seen once. The J gene is TRBJ2-3, the V gene TRBV5-1; D is undetermined. Deletions cut 0 bases from V and 0 bases from J, with 5 bases between. The CDR3 spans 14 residues. The V gene's germline CDR1 is SGHRS and CDR2 YFSETQ. The CDR3 DNA follows: TGCGCCAGCAGCTTGGCCACCAGCACAGATACGCAGTATTTT. This sequence encodes CASSLATSTDTQYF.

About this clone itself: Other DNA sequences from this sample encode an identical CDR3 as well. This chain links TRBV18 with TRBJ2-5; D ambiguous. The CDR3 has 11 residues. With 3 bases removed from V and 4 bases from J, the gap between germline ends came to 3 bases. Germline V CDR1 and CDR2: KGHSH, LQKENI. CDR3 region: CASSPGETQYF. The CDR3 nucleotides read TGTGCCAGCTCACCGGGAGAGACCCAGTACTTC.

A few counts support this clone. The chain joins TRBV30 to TRBJ2-5; D is ambiguous. The CDR3 runs to 12 residues. Between the trimmed V and J ends, which lost 1 base and 4 bases, there was a span of 7 bases. Germline CDR1 GTSNPN, CDR2 SVGIG (reference sequence). CDR3 coding DNA: TGTGCCTGGAGTGCCGGAAGAGAGACCCAGTACTTC. Protein sequence: CAWSAGRETQYF.

The V and J genes are TRBV6-6 and TRBJ1-6; 7 bases fit TRBD1. The germline CDR1 and CDR2 sequences are MNHNY and SVGAGI (reference sequence). V trimming: 1 base; J trimming: 10 bases; junction bases outside the gene matches: 7. CDR3 length: 15 residues. CDR3: CASSYLRQGESPLHF. Written as DNA, the CDR3 is TGTGCCAGCAGTTACTTGAGACAGGGCGAGTCACCCCTCCACTTT.

V gene TRBV4-2 combines with J gene TRBJ2-3, with TRBD2 identical over 11 bases. The germline CDR1 and CDR2 sequences are LGHNA and YNFKEQ. The CDR3 spans 18 residues. V shed 0 bases and J 6 bases; nucleotides not matched to a gene: 11. The CDR3 spells CASSQDPALAGGGDTQYF. As DNA, the CDR3 is TGTGCCAGCAGCCAAGATCCCGCCCTAGCGGGGGGCGGGGATACGCAGTATTTT.

The chain links TRBV5-1 to TRBJ2-7; a possible D gene is TRBD2 (7 bases). The V and J ends lost 4 bases and 6 bases respectively, with 20 bases between them. CDR1 and CDR2 (germline): SGHRS, YFSETQ. The CDR3 covers 15 residues. CDR3 loop: CASSILGGGQSEQYF. The CDR3 region has the DNA TGCGCCAGCAGCATTCTGGGGGGGGGCCAGTCCGAGCAGTACTTC.

V is TRBV5-1 and J is TRBJ2-3; a weak D match, TRBD2 (5 bases). This CDR3 has 14 residues. Germline-derived CDR1 and CDR2 are SGHRS and YFSETQ. Trimming shortened V by 0 bases and J by 0 bases, and 5 bases separated the two germline ends. CDR3 sequence (DNA): TGCGCCAGCAGCTTGGGCGGGAGCACAGATACGCAGTATTTT. Encoded protein: CASSLGGSTDTQYF.

The chain recombines TRBV9 with TRBJ1-1; no clear D. CDR3 length: 13 residues. V shed 5 bases and J shed 7 bases, with 15 bases lying between them. CDR1 is SGDLS, CDR2 YYNGEE, per germline. The CDR3 loop is CASRPDSGGEAFF. The CDR3, as DNA: TGTGCCAGCAGGCCGGACTCCGGAGGTGAAGCTTTCTTT.

In DNA form, the CDR3 reads TGTGCCAGCAGTGAAGCGGACAACCCCTACGAGCAGTACTTC. Amino acid sequence: CASSEADNPYEQYF. The rearrangement links TRBV6-1 to TRBJ2-7; D might be TRBD1 (5 bases). The CDR3 is 14 amino acids. The germline V gene encodes CDR1 MNHNS and CDR2 SASEGT. Deletions cut 0 bases from V and 2 bases from J, with 8 bases between.

For this clone: A junction end diverges from the germline sequence, so it may reflect a read error. This chain links TRBV5-6 with TRBJ1-2, with TRBD1 matching 7 bases. CDR1 and CDR2 (germline): SGHDT, YYEEEE. The CDR3 consists of 12 residues. CDR3 coding DNA: TGTGCCAGCAGCTATGGGACAGCCGGAACCCTCTTC. It translates to CASSYGTAGTLF.

The V gene is TRBV5-6, the J gene TRBJ2-1; D is perhaps TRBD2 (5 bases). This CDR3 spans 15 amino acids. CDR1 SGHDT and CDR2 YYEEEE come from the germline V gene. The V and J ends lost 5 bases and 7 bases respectively, with 19 bases between them. The CDR3 region is CASSLDPHGENEQFF. The CDR3 nucleotides read TGTGCCAGCAGTCTCGACCCTCACGGGGAAAATGAGCAGTTCTTC.

V is TRBV10-2 and J is TRBJ2-7; no clear D. The CDR3 contains 12 residues. The germline CDR1 and CDR2 sequences are WSHSY and SAAADI. Trimming cost V 2 bases and J 2 bases, with 4 bases left between them. CDR3 region: CASSEAAYEQYF. CDR3 sequence (DNA): TGCGCCAGCAGTGAGGCAGCCTACGAGCAGTACTTC.